This TCR beta chain is drawn from a study of blood T cell repertoires in COVID-19. This clone has a count of ten or more. As processed by the authors: Using reference gene primer amplification, nucleated cell counts were estimated. This table comes from immunoSEQ multiplex PCR, and its TCRdb copy is limited to in-frame clones, with some not included. That table furnishes V, J and clone size, whereas the DNA furnished D and trimming. In the table there are 55,000 or so clones, approximately 79% of which are singletons. With V trimmed by 8 bases and J by 9 bases, 9 bases remained unmatched. The length of the CDR3 is 14 residues. Germline V lookup: CDR1 MNHEY, CDR2 SMNVEV (reference sequence).

Material: peripheral blood. The chain employs TRBV27 and TRBJ1-5; TRBD1 matches at 11 bases. This receptor was identified in a man aged 55 to 70 with acute or convalescent COVID-19. The CDR3 DNA is TGTGCCAGCGGACGGGACAGGGGGGTCTCGCCCCAGCATTTT. Translation gives CASGRDRGVSPQHF.